This TCR beta chain was sequenced during a study of glioma-infiltrating T cells after dendritic cell vaccination. This clone was counted a single time. Assay: immunoSEQ multiplex PCR; the TCRdb copy retains only in-frame clones and omits some. The data contain roughly 60,000 clones, around 85% of them seen just once; the ten biggest clones take up about 9%. The CDR3 sequence is 16 residues long. Germline CDR1 reads SGDLS; CDR2 reads YYNGEE. V was pared by 4 bases and J by 2 bases, with 7 bases of the junction left unmatched. As for time point: after dendritic cell vaccination, including at tumor progression/relapse.

The chain uses TRBV9 and TRBJ2-2; 8 bases line up with TRBD2. The source of this sequence is a human donor with glioblastoma. The material sequenced was blood, taken after dendritic cell vaccination. The CDR3 reads CASSPGGTSNTGELFF. CDR3 in DNA: TGTGCCAGCAGCCCGGGGGGGACTAGTAACACCGGGGAGCTGTTTTTT.